This T cell receptor beta chain was sequenced during a study of blood T cell repertoires in COVID-19. This clone came up a few times. Germline values: CDR1 MDHEN, CDR2 SYDVKM. Trimming at V came to 2 bases and at J to 9 bases, leaving 7 bases not matched to a gene. The CDR3 has 15 amino acids. The method was immunoSEQ multiplex PCR; TCRdb's version includes in-frame clones alone and lacks a portion of them. The table records about 22,000 clones, 75% to 95% of them present only once. The receptor comes from an older woman with active COVID-19. The chain carries TRBV28 and TRBJ1-6, with 7 bases that match TRBD1. The sequenced material came from peripheral blood. The CDR3 reads CASSLGDSPSSPLHF. CDR3 coding DNA: TGTGCCAGCAGTTTAGGGGACAGCCCCAGTTCACCCCTCCACTTT.